This is a list of T cell receptor beta chains from one sample in a study of blood T cell repertoires in COVID-19. TCRdb keeps only in-frame clones here, not all; method: immunoSEQ multiplex PCR. The profile shows some 100,000 clones, about 87% of them singletons. The sequenced sample was peripheral blood. The receptor set was obtained from a woman aged 30 to 39 with acute or convalescent COVID-19. The CDR3 runs from the conserved cysteine through the conserved F or W. Each record gives: V gene, D gene, J gene, clone size, CDR3 protein, CDR3 DNA. A D gene is named only where the DNA matches it firmly. Clone size is stated in some rows and not others, as once, few, many or a class when expanded.

v_call: TRBV7-8
d_call: TRBD1
j_call: TRBJ1-1
clone_size: -
cdr3_aa: CASSLEGTGLTFEAFF
cdr3_nt: TGTGCCAGCAGCTTAGAGGGGACAGGGCTCACGTTCGAAGCTTTCTTT

v_call: TRBV11-3
d_call: TRBD2
j_call: TRBJ2-7
clone_size: few
cdr3_aa: CASRSGTSDGYEQYF
cdr3_nt: TGTGCCAGCAGAAGCGGGACTAGCGACGGGTACGAGCAGTACTTC

v_call: TRBV28
d_call: -
j_call: TRBJ1-4
clone_size: -
cdr3_aa: CASSLPGATNEKLFF
cdr3_nt: TGTGCCAGCAGTTTACCGGGGGCAACTAATGAAAAACTGTTTTTT

v_call: TRBV27
d_call: TRBD1
j_call: TRBJ1-6
clone_size: -
cdr3_aa: CASSLLYRDRNSLHF
cdr3_nt: TGTGCCAGCAGTTTACTCTATCGGGACAGAAATTCCCTCCACTTT

v_call: TRBV13
d_call: TRBD1
j_call: TRBJ1-4
clone_size: -
cdr3_aa: CASSRRGQGAEGLFF
cdr3_nt: TGTGCCAGCAGCCGCCGGGGACAGGGGGCAGAGGGACTGTTTTTT

v_call: TRBV28
d_call: -
j_call: TRBJ2-5
clone_size: -
cdr3_aa: CASSNTGQGETQYF
cdr3_nt: TGTGCCAGCAGTAACACAGGGCAAGGAGAGACCCAGTACTTC

v_call: TRBV6-5
d_call: TRBD1
j_call: TRBJ2-3
clone_size: -
cdr3_aa: CASFGTSQGADTQYF
cdr3_nt: TGTGCCAGCTTTGGAACTTCGCAGGGGGCAGATACGCAGTATTTT

v_call: TRBV2
d_call: -
j_call: TRBJ2-1
clone_size: -
cdr3_aa: CAITRAYNEQFF
cdr3_nt: TGTGCCATTACCCGAGCGTACAATGAGCAGTTCTTC

v_call: TRBV7-9
d_call: -
j_call: TRBJ1-1
clone_size: -
cdr3_aa: CASSSGQQIEAFF
cdr3_nt: TGTGCCAGCAGCAGCGGACAGCAGATAGAAGCTTTCTTT

v_call: TRBV6-1
d_call: -
j_call: TRBJ1-2
clone_size: -
cdr3_aa: CASSETREYGYTF
cdr3_nt: TGTGCCAGCAGTGAAACGAGGGAGTATGGCTACACCTTC

v_call: TRBV6-2/TRBV6-3
d_call: -
j_call: TRBJ1-1
clone_size: -
cdr3_aa: CASSYSNGGTEAFF
cdr3_nt: TGTGCCAGCAGTTACTCGAATGGGGGGACTGAAGCTTTCTTT

v_call: TRBV4-1
d_call: TRBD1
j_call: TRBJ2-3
clone_size: -
cdr3_aa: CASSLRQGLETDTQYF
cdr3_nt: TGCGCCAGCAGCCTCCGACAGGGCCTAGAGACAGATACGCAGTATTTT

v_call: TRBV7-2
d_call: -
j_call: TRBJ1-2
clone_size: -
cdr3_aa: CASSLDPGGPYGYTF
cdr3_nt: TGTGCCAGCAGCTTAGATCCGGGCGGGCCGTATGGCTACACCTTC

v_call: TRBV5-1
d_call: TRBD1
j_call: TRBJ2-5
clone_size: -
cdr3_aa: CASSLVGQGAGETQYF
cdr3_nt: TGCGCCAGCAGCTTGGTAGGACAGGGGGCTGGAGAGACCCAGTACTTC

v_call: TRBV7-7
d_call: TRBD2
j_call: TRBJ2-3
clone_size: few
cdr3_aa: CASSLIAGLGGTQYF
cdr3_nt: TGTGCCAGCAGCCTTATAGCGGGGCTGGGGGGTACGCAGTATTTT

v_call: TRBV6-5
d_call: -
j_call: TRBJ2-7
clone_size: -
cdr3_aa: CASRLAAALQYF
cdr3_nt: TGTGCCAGCCGGCTAGCAGCGGCGTTGCAGTACTTC

v_call: TRBV7-9
d_call: -
j_call: TRBJ1-2
clone_size: -
cdr3_aa: CASKIPSGGYTF
cdr3_nt: TGTGCCAGCAAAATCCCCAGCGGGGGCTACACCTTC

v_call: TRBV5-8
d_call: -
j_call: TRBJ1-1
clone_size: few
cdr3_aa: CASSLYLGAFF
cdr3_nt: TGTGCCAGCAGCTTATACCTCGGGGCTTTCTTT

v_call: TRBV7-2
d_call: TRBD1
j_call: TRBJ1-1
clone_size: once
cdr3_aa: CASGDRSNTEAFF
cdr3_nt: TGTGCCAGCGGGGACAGGTCAAACACTGAAGCTTTCTTT

v_call: TRBV10-3
d_call: -
j_call: TRBJ1-3
clone_size: -
cdr3_aa: CAITQGGISGNTIYF
cdr3_nt: TGTGCCATCACCCAGGGTGGTATCTCTGGAAACACCATATATTTT

v_call: TRBV2
d_call: -
j_call: TRBJ2-1
clone_size: few
cdr3_aa: CASSEFESEQFF
cdr3_nt: TGTGCCAGCAGTGAATTCGAGAGTGAGCAGTTCTTC

v_call: TRBV19
d_call: -
j_call: TRBJ2-3
clone_size: few
cdr3_aa: CASKGGVADTQYF
cdr3_nt: TGTGCCAGTAAGGGGGGGGTGGCAGATACGCAGTATTTT

v_call: TRBV6-6
d_call: TRBD1
j_call: TRBJ2-1
clone_size: -
cdr3_aa: CASGEQGGPYNEQFF
cdr3_nt: TGTGCCAGCGGGGAACAGGGGGGTCCCTACAATGAGCAGTTCTTC

v_call: TRBV11-1
d_call: TRBD2
j_call: TRBJ2-1
clone_size: -
cdr3_aa: CASSLPGGSYNEQFF
cdr3_nt: TGTGCCAGCAGCTTACCGGGGGGCTCCTACAATGAGCAGTTCTTC

v_call: TRBV19
d_call: TRBD1
j_call: TRBJ1-2
clone_size: -
cdr3_aa: CASGPRQGYYGYTF
cdr3_nt: TGTGCCAGTGGACCACGACAGGGGTACTATGGCTACACCTTC

v_call: TRBV2
d_call: TRBD2
j_call: TRBJ2-2
clone_size: -
cdr3_aa: CASSGGLAGDGELFF
cdr3_nt: TGTGCCAGCAGTGGGGGACTAGCGGGGGACGGGGAGCTGTTTTTT